This T cell receptor beta chain was profiled in a study of blood T cell repertoires in COVID-19. Study overall: T cells, B-cell-depleted T cells, or PBMCs provided the cDNA or gDNA that served as material.

The CDR3 loop spans 15 amino acids. Germline CDR1 reads SGHTA; CDR2 reads FQGNSA. V lost 3 bases, J lost 6 bases, and 5 bases stayed unmatched. The table came from immunoSEQ multiplex PCR; TCRdb's copy has only in-frame clones and leaves some out. The table includes about 20,000 clones, about 85% detected once. The sequenced sample consisted of peripheral blood. The chain carries TRBV7-2 and TRBJ2-3; 11 positions agree with TRBD2. The receptor's source is a human donor with active COVID-19. The donor label of this sample is uncertain. CDR3 in amino acids: CASSLYSGGADTQYF. The DNA of the CDR3 is TGTGCCAGCAGCTTGTATAGCGGGGGGGCCGATACGCAGTATTTT.